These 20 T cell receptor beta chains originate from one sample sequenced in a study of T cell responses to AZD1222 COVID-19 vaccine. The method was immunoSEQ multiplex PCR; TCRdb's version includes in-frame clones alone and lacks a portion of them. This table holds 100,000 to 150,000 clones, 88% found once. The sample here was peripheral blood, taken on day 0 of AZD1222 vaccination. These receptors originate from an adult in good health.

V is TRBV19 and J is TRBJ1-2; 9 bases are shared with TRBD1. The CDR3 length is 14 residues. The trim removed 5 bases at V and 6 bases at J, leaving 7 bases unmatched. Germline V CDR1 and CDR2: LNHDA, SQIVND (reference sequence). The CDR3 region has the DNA TGTGCCAGTAGTGTCACAGGGGGCGCGGATGGCTACACCTTC. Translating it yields CASSVTGGADGYTF.

The CDR3 sequence is CASSYPTFGGNEQFF. The DNA for the CDR3 is TGTGCCAGCAGTTACCCGACTTTTGGGGGGAATGAGCAGTTCTTC. The rearrangement uses TRBV6-5 and TRBJ2-1, with D possibly being TRBD2 (6 bases). The germline V gene encodes CDR1 MNHEY and CDR2 SVGAGI. The CDR3 is 15 residues long. Deletions cut 2 bases from V and 7 bases from J, with 15 bases between.

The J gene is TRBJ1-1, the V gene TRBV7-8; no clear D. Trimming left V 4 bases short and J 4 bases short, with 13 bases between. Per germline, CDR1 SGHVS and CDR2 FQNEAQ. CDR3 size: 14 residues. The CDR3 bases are TGTGCCAGCAGCTCCCGGTGGAGGAGCACTGAAGCTTTCTTT. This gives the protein CASSSRWRSTEAFF.

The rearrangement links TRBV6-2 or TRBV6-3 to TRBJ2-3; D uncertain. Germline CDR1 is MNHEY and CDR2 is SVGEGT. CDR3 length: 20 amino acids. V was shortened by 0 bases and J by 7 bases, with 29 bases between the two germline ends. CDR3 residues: CASSYSTASRGWSTLYTQYF. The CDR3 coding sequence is TGTGCCAGCAGTTACTCGACGGCCTCCCGTGGGTGGTCAACTCTTTATACGCAGTATTTT.

In DNA form, the CDR3 reads TGTGCCTGGAGTGCCACGAACAGGGGCCCAAAGAGGCTGTTTTTT. Amino acids: CAWSATNRGPKRLFF. The genes are TRBV30 and TRBJ1-4, with 7 bases matching TRBD1. Trimming removed 1 base from V and 14 bases from J; junction bases left unmatched: 16. Germline-derived CDR1 and CDR2 are GTSNPN and SVGIG (reference sequence). This CDR3 spans 15 amino acids.

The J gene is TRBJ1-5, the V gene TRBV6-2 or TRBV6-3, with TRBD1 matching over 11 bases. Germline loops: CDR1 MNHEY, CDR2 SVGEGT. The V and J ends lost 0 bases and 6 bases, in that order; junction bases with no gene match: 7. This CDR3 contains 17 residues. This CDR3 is CASSYSVGQGASQPQHF. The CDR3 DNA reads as TGTGCCAGCAGTTACTCGGTAGGACAGGGGGCAAGTCAGCCCCAGCATTTT.

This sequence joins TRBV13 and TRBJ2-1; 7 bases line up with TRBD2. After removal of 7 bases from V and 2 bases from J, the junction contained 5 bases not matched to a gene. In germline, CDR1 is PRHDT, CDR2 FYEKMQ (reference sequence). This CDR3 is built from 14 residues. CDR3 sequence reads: CASNLGGTYNEQFF. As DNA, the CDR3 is TGTGCCAGCAATCTCGGGGGGACCTACAATGAGCAGTTCTTC.

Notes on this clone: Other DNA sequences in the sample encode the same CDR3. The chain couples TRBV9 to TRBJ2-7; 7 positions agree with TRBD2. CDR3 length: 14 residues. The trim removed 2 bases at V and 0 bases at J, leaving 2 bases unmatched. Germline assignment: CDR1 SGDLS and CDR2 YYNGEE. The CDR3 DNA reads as TGTGCCAGCAGCGTCGGCGGGAGCTCCTACGAGCAGTACTTC. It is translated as CASSVGGSSYEQYF.

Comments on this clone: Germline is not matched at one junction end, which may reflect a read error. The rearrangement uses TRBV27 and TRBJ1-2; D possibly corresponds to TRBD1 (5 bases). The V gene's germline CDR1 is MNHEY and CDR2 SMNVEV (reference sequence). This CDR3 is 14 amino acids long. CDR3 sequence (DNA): TGTGCTAGCAGTTTATGGCAGGGTGACTATGGCTACACCTTC. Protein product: CASSLWQGDYGYTF.

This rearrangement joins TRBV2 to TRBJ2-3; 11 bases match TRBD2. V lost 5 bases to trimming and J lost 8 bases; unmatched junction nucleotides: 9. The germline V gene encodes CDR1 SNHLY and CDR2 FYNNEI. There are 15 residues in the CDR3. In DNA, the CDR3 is TGTGCCAGCAGTCTAGCGGGGGGACTCTCGGTTACGCAGTATTTT. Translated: CASSLAGGLSVTQYF.

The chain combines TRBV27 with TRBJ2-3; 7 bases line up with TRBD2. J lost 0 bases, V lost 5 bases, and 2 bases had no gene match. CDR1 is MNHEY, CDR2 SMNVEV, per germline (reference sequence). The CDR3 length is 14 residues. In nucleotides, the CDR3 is TGTGCCAGCAGTATTAGCGGGAGCACAGATACGCAGTATTTT. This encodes CASSISGSTDTQYF.

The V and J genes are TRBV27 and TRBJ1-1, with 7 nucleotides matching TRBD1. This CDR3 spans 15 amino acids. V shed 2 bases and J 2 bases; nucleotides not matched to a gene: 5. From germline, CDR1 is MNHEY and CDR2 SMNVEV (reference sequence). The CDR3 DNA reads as TGTGCCAGCAGTTTACTGGGACAGAGCAACACTGAAGCTTTCTTT. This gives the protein CASSLLGQSNTEAFF.

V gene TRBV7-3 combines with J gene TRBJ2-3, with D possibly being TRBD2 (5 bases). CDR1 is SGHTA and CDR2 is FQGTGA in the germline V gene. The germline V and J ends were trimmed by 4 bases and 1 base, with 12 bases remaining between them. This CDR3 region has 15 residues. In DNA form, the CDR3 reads TGTGCCAGCAGCTACTCCGGACTGCGCACAGATACGCAGTATTTT. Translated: CASSYSGLRTDTQYF.

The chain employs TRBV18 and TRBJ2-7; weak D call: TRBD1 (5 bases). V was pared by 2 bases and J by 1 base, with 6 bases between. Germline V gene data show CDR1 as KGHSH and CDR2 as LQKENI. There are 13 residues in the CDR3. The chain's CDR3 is CASSPYRSYEQYF. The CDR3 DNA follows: TGTGCCAGCTCACCATACAGGTCCTACGAGCAGTACTTC.

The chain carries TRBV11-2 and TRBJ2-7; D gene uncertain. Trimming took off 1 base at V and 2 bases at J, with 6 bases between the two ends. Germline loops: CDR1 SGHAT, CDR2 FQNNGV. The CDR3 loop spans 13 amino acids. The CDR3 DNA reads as TGTGCCAGCAGCTTAGGGACGACCTACGAGCAGTACTTC. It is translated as CASSLGTTYEQYF.

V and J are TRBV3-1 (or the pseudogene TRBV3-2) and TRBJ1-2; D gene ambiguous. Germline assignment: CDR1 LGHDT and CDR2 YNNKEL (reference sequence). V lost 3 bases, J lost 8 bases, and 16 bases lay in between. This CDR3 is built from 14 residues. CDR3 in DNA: TGTGCCAGCAGCCAGGAGCCAGGCCTAAGGGGCTACACCTTC. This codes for CASSQEPGLRGYTF.

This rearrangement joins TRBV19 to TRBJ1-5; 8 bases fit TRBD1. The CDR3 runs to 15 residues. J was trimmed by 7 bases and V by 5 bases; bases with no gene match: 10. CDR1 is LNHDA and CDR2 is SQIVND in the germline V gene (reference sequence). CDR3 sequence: CASSARQGLGQPQHF. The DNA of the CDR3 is TGTGCCAGTAGTGCACGACAGGGGTTGGGACAGCCCCAGCATTTT.

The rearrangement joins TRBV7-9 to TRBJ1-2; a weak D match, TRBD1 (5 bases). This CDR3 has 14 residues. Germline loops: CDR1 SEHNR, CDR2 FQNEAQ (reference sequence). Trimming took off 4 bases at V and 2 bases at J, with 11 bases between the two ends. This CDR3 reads CASSSRTRNYGYTF. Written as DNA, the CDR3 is TGTGCCAGCAGCTCCCGGACAAGAAACTATGGCTACACCTTC.

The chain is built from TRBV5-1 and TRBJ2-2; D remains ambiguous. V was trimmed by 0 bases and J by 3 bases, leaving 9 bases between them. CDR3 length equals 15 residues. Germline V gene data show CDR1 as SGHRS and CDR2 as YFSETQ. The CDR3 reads CASSLAAGDTGELFF. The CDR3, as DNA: TGCGCCAGCAGCTTGGCGGCTGGGGACACCGGGGAGCTGTTTTTT.

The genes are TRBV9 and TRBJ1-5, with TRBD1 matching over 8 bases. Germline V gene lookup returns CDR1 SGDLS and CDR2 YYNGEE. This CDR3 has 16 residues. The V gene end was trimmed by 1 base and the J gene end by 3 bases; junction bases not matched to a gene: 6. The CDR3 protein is CASSVNYRGNNQPQHF. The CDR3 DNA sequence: TGTGCCAGCAGCGTAAATTACAGGGGGAACAATCAGCCCCAGCATTTT. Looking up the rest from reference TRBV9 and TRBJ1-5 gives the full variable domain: DSGVTQTPKHLITATGQRVTLRCSPRSGDLSVYWYQQSLDQGLQFLIQYYNGEERAKGNILERFSAQQFPDLHSELNLSSLELGDSALYFCASSVNYRGNNQPQHFGDGTRLSIL.